The 28 T cell receptor beta chains reported below all come from one sample, sequenced in a study of OX40 agonist ivuxolimab in advanced cancers. Method: immunoSEQ multiplex PCR; TCRdb's copy keeps in-frame clones and lacks some. The sample holds 45,000 to 55,000 clones, about 88% seen once. The input for sequencing was CD4+ or CD8+ T cells sorted from blood, taken in a trial of the OX40 agonist ivuxolimab. These receptors all stem from an adult with an advanced solid tumor such as melanoma, head and neck, liver or kidney cancer.

The chain uses TRBV11-2 and TRBJ2-1; D ambiguous. Germline loops: CDR1 SGHAT, CDR2 FQNNGV. The ends were cut back, 0 bases at V and 4 bases at J, with 7 bases in the middle. The CDR3 contains 14 residues. In nucleotides, the CDR3 is TGTGCCAGCAGCTTAGATCCGGCATACAATGAGCAGTTCTTC. As protein: CASSLDPAYNEQFF.

The chain combines TRBV9 with TRBJ2-7, with 8 bases that match TRBD1. The V gene end was trimmed by 4 bases and the J gene end by 5 bases; junction bases not matched to a gene: 8. Per germline, CDR1 SGDLS and CDR2 YYNGEE. The CDR3 covers 14 residues. The CDR3 sequence: CASSPRQGPNEQYF. CDR3 in DNA: TGTGCCAGCAGCCCCCGACAGGGGCCCAACGAGCAGTACTTC.

In its sample, this clone was seen once. Here the CDR3 DNA reads TGCGCCAGCAGTGAGCCAGCCACCCTAGCGGCCCTCACAGATACGCAGTATTTT. Protein product: CASSEPATLAALTDTQYF. The chain has TRBV10-2 and TRBJ2-3; 7 nucleotides agree with TRBD2. The trim removed 2 bases at V and 2 bases at J, leaving 13 bases unmatched. The CDR3 is 18 residues long. Germline V gene data show CDR1 as WSHSY and CDR2 as SAAADI.

The chain uses TRBV7-6 and TRBJ2-1; D is perhaps TRBD1 or TRBD2 (7 bases each). The V end lost 4 bases, the J end lost 7 bases, and 11 bases lay between the germline ends. The CDR3 length is 13 residues. Germline V lookup: CDR1 SGHVS, CDR2 FNYEAQ. The CDR3 bases are TGTGCCAGCAGCTCTCAGGGGGGGAATGAGCAGTTCTTC. It encodes CASSSQGGNEQFF.

The chain is built from TRBV29-1 and TRBJ1-1, with 9 nucleotides matching TRBD1. The V segment lost 6 bases and the J segment 6 bases; nucleotides outside the gene matches: 8. The CDR3 extends over 13 amino acids. From germline, CDR1 is SQVTM and CDR2 ANQGSEA. CDR3 in DNA: TGCAGCGTAGTAACAGGGGGCGAGGCTGAAGCTTTCTTT. Amino acid sequence: CSVVTGGEAEAFF.

The rearrangement uses TRBV28 and TRBJ2-5, with 10 bases matching TRBD1. CDR3 length equals 16 residues. The V and J ends lost 5 bases and 0 bases, in that order; junction bases with no gene match: 6. From germline, CDR1 is MDHEN and CDR2 SYDVKM. CDR3 nucleotide sequence: TGTGCCAGCAGTAGGACAGGGGGGTCCTACCAAGAGACCCAGTACTTC. Translating it yields CASSRTGGSYQETQYF.

As DNA, the CDR3 is TGTGCCAGCAGCCCCTGGGGGGCTGGGGCCAACGTCCTGACTTTC. This encodes CASSPWGAGANVLTF. The chain joins TRBV11-3 to TRBJ2-6, with D tentatively TRBD2 (6 bases). Germline CDR1 reads SGHNT; CDR2 reads YENEEA. V lost 5 bases and J 2 bases, leaving 10 bases between the germline ends. This CDR3 has 15 amino acids.

The chain is built from TRBV5-1 and TRBJ2-3; unclear D gene. Trimming cost V 2 bases and J 3 bases, with 7 bases left between them. This CDR3 spans 13 amino acids. Per germline, CDR1 SGHRS and CDR2 YFSETQ. The DNA of the CDR3 is TGCGCCAGCAGCTTCCTTTTAACAGATACGCAGTATTTT. Translation: CASSFLLTDTQYF.

V is TRBV5-5 and J is TRBJ2-7, with D maybe TRBD1 (5 bases). V shed 1 base and J shed 1 base, with 9 bases lying between them. The CDR3 consists of 14 residues. The germline CDR1 and CDR2 sequences are SGHKS and YYEKEE (reference sequence). CDR3 amino acids: CASSLRDSSYEQYF. CDR3 sequence (DNA): TGTGCCAGCAGCTTGAGAGACAGTTCCTACGAGCAGTACTTC.

CDR3 in amino acids: CASSLAPNDRPGGGYTF. The CDR3 bases are TGTGCCAGCAGCTTGGCCCCAAACGACCGCCCAGGAGGGGGCTACACCTTC. The V call is TRBV5-4, the J call TRBJ1-2, with D uncertain. Germline V gives CDR1 SGHNT, CDR2 YYREEE (reference sequence). The CDR3 is 17 residues long. V was cut by 0 bases and J by 8 bases, with 23 bases left in between.

The chain combines TRBV6-1 with TRBJ1-4; D uncertain. Germline CDR1 is MNHNS and CDR2 is SASEGT. Between the trimmed V and J ends, which lost 6 bases and 0 bases, there was a span of 8 bases. This CDR3 has 14 residues. The CDR3, as DNA: TGTGCCAGCAGGGGATTTTCAACTAATGAAAAACTGTTTTTT. It yields the protein CASRGFSTNEKLFF.

A single count supports this clone. The chain carries TRBV6-6 and TRBJ1-5; D gene ambiguous. The V gene's germline CDR1 is MNHNY and CDR2 SVGAGI (reference sequence). The CDR3 is 13 residues long. The V gene lost 6 bases and the J gene lost 5 bases, with 11 bases spanning the gap. The DNA for the CDR3 is TGTGCCAGCAGCCCCGGGAGCGATCAGCCCCAGCATTTT. Translated: CASSPGSDQPQHF.

V is TRBV4-3 and J is TRBJ2-1, with TRBD1 identical over 7 bases. There are 15 residues in the CDR3. Germline V CDR1 and CDR2: LGHNA, YSLEER. Unmatched junction bases numbered 3, after V lost 1 base and J lost 3 bases. CDR3 protein: CASSQVGTVYNEQFF. In DNA, the CDR3 is TGCGCCAGCAGCCAAGTAGGGACAGTCTACAATGAGCAGTTCTTC.

The chain couples TRBV6-6 to TRBJ1-6; weak D call: TRBD1 (5 bases). The V gene's germline CDR1 is MNHNY and CDR2 SVGAGI (reference sequence). There are 16 residues in the CDR3. V was clipped by 0 bases and J by 9 bases, with 15 bases between them. CDR3 residues: CASSYSGHSAGSPLHF. The CDR3 region has the DNA TGTGCCAGCAGTTACTCGGGGCACAGTGCTGGTTCACCCCTCCACTTT.

The genes are TRBV9 and TRBJ2-3; TRBD2 agrees at 8 bases. V shed 5 bases, J shed 6 bases, and the junction held 11 bases outside the gene matches. The CDR3 extends over 15 amino acids. Germline CDR1 SGDLS, CDR2 YYNGEE. DNA of the CDR3: TGTGCCAGCAGGGATGATAGCGGGGTGACGGATACGCAGTATTTT. It codes for CASRDDSGVTDTQYF.

This clone was recorded a few times. V gene TRBV9 combines with J gene TRBJ1-5; unclear D gene. The V gene lost 0 bases and the J gene lost 6 bases, with 10 bases spanning the gap. This CDR3 region has 14 residues. In germline, CDR1 is SGDLS, CDR2 YYNGEE. CDR3 nucleotide sequence: TGTGCCAGCAGCGTAGAGGGAGCGAGTCAGCCCCAGCATTTT. The encoded protein is CASSVEGASQPQHF. The full variable domain, its missing parts supplied by reference TRBV9 and TRBJ1-5, is DSGVTQTPKHLITATGQRVTLRCSPRSGDLSVYWYQQSLDQGLQFLIQYYNGEERAKGNILERFSAQQFPDLHSELNLSSLELGDSALYFCASSVEGASQPQHFGDGTRLSIL.

This chain joins TRBV5-1 and TRBJ2-7; D is ambiguous. The CDR3 is 14 amino acids. The V end lost 0 bases, the J end lost 5 bases, and 12 bases lay between the germline ends. Germline CDR1 reads SGHRS; CDR2 reads YFSETQ. CDR3 protein: CASSLEGRRDEQYF. CDR3 nucleotides: TGCGCCAGCAGCTTGGAGGGCCGGAGAGACGAGCAGTACTTC.

This CDR3 is CASSQGGDTQYF. The CDR3 DNA reads TGTGCCAGCTCGCAAGGGGGAGATACGCAGTATTTT. The genes are TRBV18 and TRBJ2-3; D perhaps matches TRBD1 (6 bases). Germline values: CDR1 KGHSH, CDR2 LQKENI. The CDR3 has 12 amino acids. Trimming shortened V by 6 bases and J by 5 bases, and 9 bases separated the two germline ends.

The V and J genes are TRBV10-3 and TRBJ2-3; a weak D match, TRBD2 (5 bases). The germline gives CDR1 ENHRY, CDR2 SYGVKD. V shed 2 bases and J shed 4 bases, with 13 bases lying between them. The CDR3 is 15 amino acids. DNA for the CDR3: TGTGCCATCAGTGAGGGTGACGCCGGGGCAGATACGCAGTATTTT. It is translated as CAISEGDAGADTQYF.

The chain joins TRBV29-1 to TRBJ1-1, with D hard to call. V was shortened by 7 bases and J by 2 bases, with 11 bases between the two germline ends. This CDR3 has 12 amino acids. The V gene's germline CDR1 is SQVTM and CDR2 ANQGSEA. CDR3 protein: CSAGGRNTEAFF. In DNA, the CDR3 is TGCAGCGCCGGAGGGCGAAACACTGAAGCTTTCTTT.

The V gene is TRBV18, the J gene TRBJ2-3, with 9 bases identical to TRBD1. Germline lookup yields CDR1 KGHSH and CDR2 LQKENI. V lost 3 bases, J lost 1 base, and 5 bases stayed unmatched. The CDR3 consists of 16 residues. The CDR3 coding sequence is TGTGCCAGCTCACCGGCCGGGACAGGGCGCACAGATACGCAGTATTTT. It translates to CASSPAGTGRTDTQYF.

This clone has only one observation. This chain uses TRBV7-9 with TRBJ1-2, with D uncertain. The CDR3 is made up of 16 amino acids. The V gene lost 4 bases and the J gene lost 6 bases, with 21 bases spanning the gap. Germline CDR1 is SEHNR and CDR2 is FQNEAQ (reference sequence). The CDR3 DNA sequence: TGTGCCAGCAGCTCCTGGATAGAACTGCCTCCGGATGGCTACACCTTC. Amino acid sequence: CASSSWIELPPDGYTF. Using reference TRBV7-9 and TRBJ1-2 for the parts outside the CDR3, the full variable domain is DTGVSQNPRHKITKRGQNVTFRCDPISEHNRLYWYRQTLGQGPEFLTYFQNEAQLEKSRLLSDRFSAERPKGSFSTLEIQRTEQGDSAMYLCASSSWIELPPDGYTFGSGTRLTVV.

The chain has TRBV7-9 and TRBJ2-3; no clear D. Trimming took off 5 bases at V and 0 bases at J, with 12 bases between the two ends. The CDR3 length is 15 residues. CDR1 is SEHNR and CDR2 is FQNEAQ in the germline V gene (reference sequence). The CDR3: CASSPTLTSTDTQYF. The CDR3 bases are TGTGCCAGCAGCCCGACCCTCACCAGCACAGATACGCAGTATTTT.

This clone was seen a handful of times. The V gene is TRBV4-3, the J gene TRBJ2-3; TRBD2 matches at 8 bases. The CDR3 contains 15 residues. J gave up 6 bases and V 4 bases, and 9 bases lay outside the gene matches. CDR1 and CDR2 (germline): LGHNA, YSLEER. The CDR3 here is CASSPGTSRSDTQYF. CDR3 DNA sequence: TGCGCCAGCAGCCCCGGGACTAGTAGGTCGGATACGCAGTATTTT.

This clone was observed a few times. The V and J genes are TRBV27 and TRBJ2-7; 9 bases fit TRBD1. Germline loops: CDR1 MNHEY, CDR2 SMNVEV (reference sequence). The CDR3 length is 13 residues. Trimming removed 9 bases from V and 3 bases from J; junction bases left unmatched: 6. The CDR3, as DNA: TGTGCCAGGACCAAGACAGGGGGCTACGAGCAGTACTTC. Its protein is CARTKTGGYEQYF.

The chain couples TRBV28 to TRBJ1-5; 8 bases are a match to TRBD1. V lost 6 bases, J lost 2 bases, and 9 bases stayed unmatched. The CDR3 loop spans 16 amino acids. Germline-derived CDR1 and CDR2 are MDHEN and SYDVKM. CDR3 in amino acids: CASSFHKGQGNQPQHF. The CDR3, as DNA: TGTGCCAGCAGCTTTCATAAGGGACAGGGCAATCAGCCCCAGCATTTT.

The chain carries TRBV7-2 and TRBJ1-3; 7 bases match TRBD1. The CDR3 totals 15 residues. CDR1 and CDR2 (germline): SGHTA, FQGNSA. Trimming cost V 5 bases and J 2 bases; bases outside gene matches: 6. The DNA for the CDR3 is TGTGCCAGCAGCCCCCGACAGGGAACTGGAAACACCATATATTTT. Residues: CASSPRQGTGNTIYF.

The V call is TRBV14, the J call TRBJ2-3; D not resolved. Germline values: CDR1 SGHDN, CDR2 FVKESK. V lost 0 bases, J lost 8 bases, and 12 bases lay in between. This CDR3 has 14 residues. CDR3 protein: CASSQDWRHSTQYF. For the CDR3, the DNA is TGTGCCAGCAGCCAAGATTGGCGGCACTCTACGCAGTATTTT.